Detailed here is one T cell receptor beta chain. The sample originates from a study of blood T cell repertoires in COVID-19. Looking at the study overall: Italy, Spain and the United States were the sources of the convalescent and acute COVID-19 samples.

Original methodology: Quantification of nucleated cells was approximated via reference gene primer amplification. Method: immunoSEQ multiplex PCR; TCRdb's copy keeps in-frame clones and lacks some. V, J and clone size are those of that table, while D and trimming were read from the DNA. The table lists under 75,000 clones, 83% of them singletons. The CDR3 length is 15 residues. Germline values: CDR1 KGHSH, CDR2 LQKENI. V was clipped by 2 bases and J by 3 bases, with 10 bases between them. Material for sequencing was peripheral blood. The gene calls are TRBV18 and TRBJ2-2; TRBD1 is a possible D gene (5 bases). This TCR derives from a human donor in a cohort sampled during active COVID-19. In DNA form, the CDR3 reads TGTGCCAGCTCACCATTTGAGACAGACACCGGGGAGCTGTTTTTT. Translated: CASSPFETDTGELFF.